The following is a T cell receptor (beta chain) sequence with its context. TCRdb passed the 5' RACE reads through MiXCR, listing each CDR3 protein once. The sample shows tens of thousands of distinct CDR3 sequences, around 30% of them seen only once. The data were obtained in a study of CD8 T cells in ankylosing spondylitis. J gave up 0 bases and V 2 bases, and 5 bases lay outside the gene matches. CDR1 SGHKS and CDR2 YYEKEE come from the germline V gene (reference sequence). The CDR3 consists of 16 residues. The genes are TRBV5-5 and TRBJ2-3, with TRBD1 matching 8 bases. The sequencing sample was made of blood, either unsorted or a sorted T cell fraction (not recorded which). The TCR originated in a male donor with ankylosing spondylitis or in good health (not recorded which). The CDR3 reads CASSFAGQGSTDTQYF. Here the CDR3 DNA reads TGTGCCAGCAGCTTCGCAGGACAGGGAAGCACAGATACGCAGTATTTT. The full variable domain, in which reference TRBV5-5 and TRBJ2-3 provide the parts outside the CDR3, is DAGVTQSPTHLIKTRGQQVTLRCSPISGHKSVSWYQQVLGQGPQFIFQYYEKEERGRGNFPDRFSARQFPNYSSELNVNALLLGDSALYLCASSFAGQGSTDTQYFGPGTRLTVL.